These 5 T cell receptor beta chains originate from one sample sequenced in a study of OX40 agonist ivuxolimab in advanced cancers. TCRdb's copy holds only in-frame clones and misses some; the assay was immunoSEQ multiplex PCR. This sample has around 57,000 clones; approximately 77% occur once, and the top ten carry under 0.6%. The source was CD4+ or CD8+ T cells sorted from blood, collected in a trial of the OX40 agonist ivuxolimab. Receptors were obtained from an adult with an advanced solid tumor such as melanoma, head and neck, liver or kidney cancer.

This rearrangement joins TRBV5-8 to TRBJ2-7; no definite D call. CDR1 and CDR2 (germline): SGHTS, YDEGEE. The CDR3 totals 11 residues. The germline V and J ends were trimmed by 6 bases and 2 bases, with 6 bases remaining between them. CDR3 bases: TGTGCCAGCACCAGAGCCTACGAGCAGTACTTC. Its translation: CASTRAYEQYF.

The V gene is TRBV28, the J gene TRBJ2-1; 8 bases map to TRBD2. The CDR3 runs 17 residues. J gave up 0 bases and V 11 bases, and 15 bases lay outside the gene matches. Germline-derived CDR1 and CDR2 are MDHEN and SYDVKM. DNA for the CDR3: TGTGCCGCGTATAGCGGGGCCCTCCCAAGCTCCTACAATGAGCAGTTCTTC. This codes for CAAYSGALPSSYNEQFF.

The V call is TRBV4-3, the J call TRBJ2-2, with 9 bases lining up with TRBD2. The junction had 7 bases not matched to a gene; V was cut back by 0 bases and J by 8 bases. The length of the CDR3 is 16 residues. Germline lookup yields CDR1 LGHNA and CDR2 YSLEER. The CDR3, as DNA: TGCGCCAGCAGCCAAGAAAGGCTAGCGGGGTGGGGGGAGCTGTTTTTT. Protein: CASSQERLAGWGELFF.

The chain joins TRBV7-2 to TRBJ1-2; tentatively, D is TRBD1 (6 bases). The CDR3 loop spans 15 amino acids. V gave up 2 bases and J gave up 8 bases, with 18 bases separating them. Germline CDR1 is SGHTA and CDR2 is FQGNSA. CDR3 region: CASSLSLPGAQGYTF. The CDR3 DNA reads TGTGCCAGCAGCTTATCCCTACCAGGGGCACAAGGCTACACCTTC.

The V call is TRBV30, the J call TRBJ1-2; D is uncertain. CDR1 GTSNPN and CDR2 SVGIG come from the germline V gene (reference sequence). V was trimmed by 1 base and J by 0 bases, leaving 3 bases between them. The CDR3 totals 12 residues. Here the CDR3 DNA reads TGTGCCTGGAGTGAAGCTAACTATGGCTACACCTTC. Its protein product is CAWSEANYGYTF.